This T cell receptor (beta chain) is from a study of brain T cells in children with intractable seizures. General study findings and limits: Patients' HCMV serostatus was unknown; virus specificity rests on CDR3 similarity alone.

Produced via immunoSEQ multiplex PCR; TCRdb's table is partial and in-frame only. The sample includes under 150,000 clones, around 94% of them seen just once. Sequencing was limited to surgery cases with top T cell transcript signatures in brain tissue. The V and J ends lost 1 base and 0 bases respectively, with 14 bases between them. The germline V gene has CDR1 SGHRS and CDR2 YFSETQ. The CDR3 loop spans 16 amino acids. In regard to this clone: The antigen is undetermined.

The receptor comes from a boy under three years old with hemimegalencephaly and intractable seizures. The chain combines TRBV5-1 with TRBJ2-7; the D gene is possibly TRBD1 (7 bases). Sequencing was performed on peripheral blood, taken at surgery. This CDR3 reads CASSLHAGQPSYEQYF. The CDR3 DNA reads TGCGCCAGCAGCTTGCATGCGGGACAGCCCTCCTACGAGCAGTACTTC.